Described below is a single T cell receptor beta chain sequence and its context. Its antigen is as yet unknown. The record originates from a study of response to subunit inactivated influenza vaccine. TCRdb recomputed calls from the RT-PCR reads with MiXCR, one row per CDR3 protein. The sample holds about 190,000 distinct CDR3 sequences, roughly an eighth seen once. The CDR3 is 16 residues long. With V trimmed by 1 base and J by 0 bases, 4 bases remained unmatched. Germline CDR1 and CDR2: DFQATT and SNEGSKA (reference sequence). Study-wide findings and caveats: Authors suggested each seasonal influenza vaccination recruits few new T cells.

The sequencing used CD8+ T cells sorted from PBMCs, collected about 5 days after vaccination. The TCR originated in a man aged 50 to 60 who received an inactivated influenza vaccine. This chain connects TRBV20-1 to TRBJ2-1, with TRBD1 matching 9 bases. The CDR3 is CSARGGQGSSYNEQFF. The CDR3 DNA sequence: TGCAGTGCTAGAGGAGGACAGGGGTCCTCCTACAATGAGCAGTTCTTC.